This paragraph covers one TCR beta chain sequence. Its antigen is not identified. This sample is part of a study of T cell responses to AZD1222 COVID-19 vaccine. Study conclusions and caveats: Baseline seropositivity occurred in only a handful of AZD1222 recipients. Elevations in Spike-specific TCR breadth and depth followed administration of two AZD1222 doses.

Here immunoSEQ multiplex PCR was the method, and the copy in TCRdb shows in-frame clones only, minus some. The sample yields around 100,000 clones, about 85% seen once. V lost 4 bases, J lost 4 bases, and 8 bases lay in between. Germline loops: CDR1 SGHNT, CDR2 YENEEA. The CDR3 has 13 residues. Sequencing used peripheral blood, obtained on day 0 of AZD1222 vaccination. The sequence came from an adult in good health. The chain has TRBV11-3 and TRBJ1-3; D is unresolved. This CDR3 is CASSSTRGNTIYF. CDR3 sequence (DNA): TGTGCCAGCAGCTCCACTAGGGGAAACACCATATATTTT.